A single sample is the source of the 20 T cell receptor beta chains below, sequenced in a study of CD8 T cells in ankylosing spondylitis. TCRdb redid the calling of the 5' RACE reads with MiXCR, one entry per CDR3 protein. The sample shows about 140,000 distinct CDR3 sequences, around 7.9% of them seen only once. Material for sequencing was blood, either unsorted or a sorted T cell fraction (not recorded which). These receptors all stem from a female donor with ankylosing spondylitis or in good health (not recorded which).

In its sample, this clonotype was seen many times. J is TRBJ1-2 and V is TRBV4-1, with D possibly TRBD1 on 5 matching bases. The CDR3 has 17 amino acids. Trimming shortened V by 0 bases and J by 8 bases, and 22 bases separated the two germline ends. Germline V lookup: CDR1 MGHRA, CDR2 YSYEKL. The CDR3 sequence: CASSQDGGNGVVWGYTF. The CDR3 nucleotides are TGCGCCAGCAGCCAAGATGGGGGTAATGGGGTGGTGTGGGGCTACACCTTC.

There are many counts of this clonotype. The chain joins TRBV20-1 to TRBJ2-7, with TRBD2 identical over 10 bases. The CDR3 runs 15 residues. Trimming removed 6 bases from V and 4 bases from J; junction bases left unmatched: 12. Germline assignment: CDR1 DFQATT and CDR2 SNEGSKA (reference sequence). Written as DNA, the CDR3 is TGCAGTGCCCAGTATGGAGCTAGCGGGGGATACGAGCAGTACTTC. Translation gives CSAQYGASGGYEQYF.

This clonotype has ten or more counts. The CDR3 DNA is TGCGCCAGCAGCGAGGGGTTTAATCAGCCCCAGCATTTT. It is translated as CASSEGFNQPQHF. The rearrangement uses TRBV5-1 and TRBJ1-5; TRBD1 might be the D (5 bases). This CDR3 has 13 amino acids. The V end lost 4 bases, the J end lost 4 bases, and 9 bases lay between the germline ends. Per germline, CDR1 SGHRS and CDR2 YFSETQ.

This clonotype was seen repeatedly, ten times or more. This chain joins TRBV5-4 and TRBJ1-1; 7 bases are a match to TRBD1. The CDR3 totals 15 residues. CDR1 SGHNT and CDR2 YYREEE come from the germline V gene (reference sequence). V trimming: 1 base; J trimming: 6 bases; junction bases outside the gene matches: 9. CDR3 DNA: TGTGCCAGCAGCTTGCGGGCAGGGGGAGTCGCTGAAGCTTTCTTT. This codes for CASSLRAGGVAEAFF.

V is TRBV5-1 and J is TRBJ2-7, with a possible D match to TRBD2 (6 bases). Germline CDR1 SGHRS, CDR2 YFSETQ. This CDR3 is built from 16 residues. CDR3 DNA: TGCGCGTTCAAAGTCTTGGGGGGTGGGGGGAGCTACGAGCAGTACTTC. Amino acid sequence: CAFKVLGGGGSYEQYF.

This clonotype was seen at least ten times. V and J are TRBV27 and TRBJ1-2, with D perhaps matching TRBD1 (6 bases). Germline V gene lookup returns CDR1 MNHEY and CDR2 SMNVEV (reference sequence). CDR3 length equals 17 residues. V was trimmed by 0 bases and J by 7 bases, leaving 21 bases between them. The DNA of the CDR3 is TGTGCCAGCAGTTTATCGCCGATACCCTGGGGGCAGGGTGGCTACACCTTC. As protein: CASSLSPIPWGQGGYTF.

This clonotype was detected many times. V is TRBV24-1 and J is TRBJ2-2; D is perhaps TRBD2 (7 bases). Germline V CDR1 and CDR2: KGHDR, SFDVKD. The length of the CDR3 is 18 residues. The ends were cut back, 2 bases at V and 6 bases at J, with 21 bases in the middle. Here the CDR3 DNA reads TGTGCCACCAGTGATTCGCCCTCCCGGGGGGCCTGGGCCGGGGAGCTGTTTTTT. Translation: CATSDSPSRGAWAGELFF.

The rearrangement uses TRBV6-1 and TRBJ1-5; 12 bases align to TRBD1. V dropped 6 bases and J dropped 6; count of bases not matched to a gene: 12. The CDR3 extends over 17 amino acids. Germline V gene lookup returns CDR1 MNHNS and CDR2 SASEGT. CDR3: CASRIIGTGGPGQPQHF. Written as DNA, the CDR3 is TGTGCCAGCAGGATAATTGGGACAGGGGGCCCGGGTCAGCCCCAGCATTTT.

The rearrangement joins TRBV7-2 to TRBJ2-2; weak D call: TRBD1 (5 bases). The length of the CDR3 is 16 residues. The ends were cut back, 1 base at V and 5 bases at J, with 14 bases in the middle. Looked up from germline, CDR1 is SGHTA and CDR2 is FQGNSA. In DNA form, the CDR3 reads TGTGCCAGCAGCTTAGTGTCAGGGCGCAGGACCGGGGAGCTGTTTTTT. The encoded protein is CASSLVSGRRTGELFF. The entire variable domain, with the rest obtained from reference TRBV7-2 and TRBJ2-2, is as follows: GAGVSQSPSNKVTEKGKDVELRCDPISGHTALYWYRQSLGQGLEFLIYFQGNSAPDKSGLPSDRFSAERTGGSVSTLTIQRTQQEDSAVYLCASSLVSGRRTGELFFGEGSRLTVL.

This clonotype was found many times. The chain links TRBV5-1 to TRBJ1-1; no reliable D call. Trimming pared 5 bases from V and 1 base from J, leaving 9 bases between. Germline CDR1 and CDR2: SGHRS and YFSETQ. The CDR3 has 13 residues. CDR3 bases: TGCGCCAGCAGTCGGCAGCCGAACACTGAAGCTTTCTTT. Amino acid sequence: CASSRQPNTEAFF.

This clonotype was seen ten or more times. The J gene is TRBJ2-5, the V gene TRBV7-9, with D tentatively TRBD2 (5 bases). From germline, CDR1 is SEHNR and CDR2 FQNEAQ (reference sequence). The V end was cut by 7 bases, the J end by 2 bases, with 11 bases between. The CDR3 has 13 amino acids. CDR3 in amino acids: CASKRGGQETQYF. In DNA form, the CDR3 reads TGTGCCAGCAAGAGAGGCGGGCAAGAGACCCAGTACTTC.

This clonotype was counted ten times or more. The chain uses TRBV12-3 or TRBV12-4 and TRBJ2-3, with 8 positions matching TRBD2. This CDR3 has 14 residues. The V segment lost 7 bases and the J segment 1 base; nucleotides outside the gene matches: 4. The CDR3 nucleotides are TGTGCCAGCACCCTTAGCGGGGGCACAGATACGCAGTATTTT. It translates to CASTLSGGTDTQYF.

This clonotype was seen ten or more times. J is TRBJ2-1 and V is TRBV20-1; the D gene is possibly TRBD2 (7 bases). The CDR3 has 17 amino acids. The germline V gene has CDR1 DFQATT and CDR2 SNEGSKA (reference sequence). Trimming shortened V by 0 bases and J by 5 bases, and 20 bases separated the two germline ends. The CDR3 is CSARDFGGLLVDNEQFF. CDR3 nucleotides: TGCAGTGCTAGAGATTTCGGGGGGCTGTTAGTCGACAATGAGCAGTTCTTC.

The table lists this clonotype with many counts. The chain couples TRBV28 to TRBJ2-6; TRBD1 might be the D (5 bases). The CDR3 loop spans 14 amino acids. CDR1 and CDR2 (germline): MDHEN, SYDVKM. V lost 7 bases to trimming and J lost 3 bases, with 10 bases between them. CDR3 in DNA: TGTGCCAGCACAGGGTTAGGTGGGGCCAACGTCCTGACTTTC. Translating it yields CASTGLGGANVLTF.

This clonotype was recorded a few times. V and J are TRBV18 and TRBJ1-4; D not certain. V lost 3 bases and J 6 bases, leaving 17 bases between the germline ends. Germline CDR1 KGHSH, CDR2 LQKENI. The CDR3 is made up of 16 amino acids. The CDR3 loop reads CASSPFGLPGDEKLFF. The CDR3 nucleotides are TGTGCCAGCTCACCCTTCGGACTGCCGGGAGATGAAAAACTGTTTTTT.

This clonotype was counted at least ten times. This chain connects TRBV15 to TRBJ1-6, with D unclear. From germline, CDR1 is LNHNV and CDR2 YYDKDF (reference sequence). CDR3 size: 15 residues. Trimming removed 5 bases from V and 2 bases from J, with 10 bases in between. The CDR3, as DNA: TGTGCCACCAGCGGATCCGGGGCCTATAATTCACCCCTCCACTTT. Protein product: CATSGSGAYNSPLHF.

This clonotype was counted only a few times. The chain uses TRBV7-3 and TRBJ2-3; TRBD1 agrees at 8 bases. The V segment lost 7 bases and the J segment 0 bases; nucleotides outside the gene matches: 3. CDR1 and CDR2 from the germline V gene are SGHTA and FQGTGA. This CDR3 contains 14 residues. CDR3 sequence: CASTWDRSTDTQYF. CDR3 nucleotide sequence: TGTGCCAGCACCTGGGACAGGAGCACAGATACGCAGTATTTT.

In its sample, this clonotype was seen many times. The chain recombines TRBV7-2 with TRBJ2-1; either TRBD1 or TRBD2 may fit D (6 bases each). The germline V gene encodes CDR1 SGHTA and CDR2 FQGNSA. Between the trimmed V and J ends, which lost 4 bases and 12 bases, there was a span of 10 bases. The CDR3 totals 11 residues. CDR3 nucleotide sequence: TGTGCCAGCAGCTCAGGGGAGGTGCAGTTCTTC. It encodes CASSSGEVQFF.

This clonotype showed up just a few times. CDR3 in amino acids: CSAMGRGGSIYEQYF. The CDR3 DNA follows: TGCAGTGCCATGGGCAGAGGGGGCTCTATCTACGAGCAGTACTTC. This chain links TRBV20-1 with TRBJ2-7, with 7 positions matching TRBD1. V trimming: 6 bases; J trimming: 3 bases; junction bases outside the gene matches: 14. The CDR3 is 15 residues long. CDR1 is DFQATT, CDR2 SNEGSKA, per germline (reference sequence).

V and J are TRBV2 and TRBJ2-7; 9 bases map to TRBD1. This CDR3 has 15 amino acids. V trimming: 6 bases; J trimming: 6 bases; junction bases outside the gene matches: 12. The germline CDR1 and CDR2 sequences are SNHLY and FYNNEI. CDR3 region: CASSGTGPLLGEQYF. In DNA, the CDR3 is TGTGCCAGCAGCGGGACAGGGCCCCTACTTGGCGAGCAGTACTTC.